Below, one T cell receptor (beta chain) is given with its context. Trimming removed 5 bases at V and 0 bases at J, with 14 bases between. CDR1 and CDR2 (germline): MNHNY, SVGAGI (reference sequence). The CDR3 loop spans 16 amino acids. The sample belongs to a study of Ad26.COV2.S vaccination and SARS-CoV-2 variants. Across the whole study: COV1001, an Ad26.COV2.S trial, supplied this vaccine-arm donor.

Some clones are missing from TCRdb's copy, which holds only in-frame ones; the method was immunoSEQ multiplex PCR. The table has about 440,000 clones, around 91% seen once. Indicated treatment: roughly 19 received Ad26.COV2.S at low or high dose, single or two shots; about 5 received placebo; per-sample allocation not given. On day 63 after the first injection, vaccine and placebo recipients gave samples. Sequenced material: peripheral blood, taken in a trial of Ad26.COV2.S vaccine versus placebo. The chain links TRBV6-6 to TRBJ1-5; the D is unclear. The TCR was taken from a person aged 18-65 years who received the Ad26.COV2.S COVID-19 vaccine or a placebo. The CDR3 sequence is CASSRSTVNSNQPQHF. As DNA, the CDR3 is TGTGCCAGCAGTCGATCGACTGTGAATAGCAATCAGCCCCAGCATTTT.